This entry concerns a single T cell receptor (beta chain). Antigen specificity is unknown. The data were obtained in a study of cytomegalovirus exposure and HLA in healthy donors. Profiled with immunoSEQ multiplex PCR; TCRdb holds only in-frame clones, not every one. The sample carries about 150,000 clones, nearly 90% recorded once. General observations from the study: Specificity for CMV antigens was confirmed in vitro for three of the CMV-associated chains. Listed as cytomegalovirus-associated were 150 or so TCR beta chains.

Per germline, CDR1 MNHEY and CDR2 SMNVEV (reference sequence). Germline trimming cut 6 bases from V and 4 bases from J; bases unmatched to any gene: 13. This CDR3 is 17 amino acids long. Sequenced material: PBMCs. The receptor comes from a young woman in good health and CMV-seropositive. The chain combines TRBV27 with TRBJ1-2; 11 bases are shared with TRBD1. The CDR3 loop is CASRKRLDRGPAYGYTF. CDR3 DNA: TGTGCCAGCAGAAAGCGACTGGACAGGGGGCCTGCCTATGGCTACACCTTC.